This section outlines one TCR beta chain sequence together with its context. Its cognate antigen is unknown. Germline CDR1 SGHAT, CDR2 FQNNGV. The CDR3 totals 16 residues. V was pared by 5 bases and J by 8 bases, with 15 bases of the junction left unmatched. The time point: persistent/refractory GD, antithyroid drugs over 5 years with positive TRAb. The authors made the TCR library using RNA they extracted from PBMCs. Patients came through an endocrinology department, and that department was in Xi'an, China. The record originates from a study of regulatory T cells in long-lasting Graves disease. Background on the study: Persistent Graves' disease denoted over 5 years of antithyroid drugs plus positive TSH receptor antibodies. Study-level points and caveats: Patients with persistent disease showed a bias toward TRBV28, TRBJ1-2 and TRBJ2-5. Newly diagnosed Graves' patients had higher TCR diversity than persistent ones.

Construction of the TCR beta libraries employed iRepertoire HTBI primers in conjunction with Arm-PCR of CDR3 regions. TCRdb reprocessed the multiplex PCR reads via MiXCR and lists one record per CDR3 protein. The data show fewer than 600,000 distinct CDR3 sequences, around a fifth seen once. The J gene is TRBJ1-3, the V gene TRBV11-2; 7 bases are a match to TRBD1. The sequence was obtained from a female donor with Graves disease. The sample here was peripheral blood mononuclear cells (PBMCs), taken when the disease was refractory, from a patient treated with antithyroid drugs. CDR3 sequence reads: CASSDGGTDVGDTIYF. The DNA of the CDR3 is TGTGCCAGCAGCGACGGAGGGACAGACGTTGGGGACACCATATATTTT.